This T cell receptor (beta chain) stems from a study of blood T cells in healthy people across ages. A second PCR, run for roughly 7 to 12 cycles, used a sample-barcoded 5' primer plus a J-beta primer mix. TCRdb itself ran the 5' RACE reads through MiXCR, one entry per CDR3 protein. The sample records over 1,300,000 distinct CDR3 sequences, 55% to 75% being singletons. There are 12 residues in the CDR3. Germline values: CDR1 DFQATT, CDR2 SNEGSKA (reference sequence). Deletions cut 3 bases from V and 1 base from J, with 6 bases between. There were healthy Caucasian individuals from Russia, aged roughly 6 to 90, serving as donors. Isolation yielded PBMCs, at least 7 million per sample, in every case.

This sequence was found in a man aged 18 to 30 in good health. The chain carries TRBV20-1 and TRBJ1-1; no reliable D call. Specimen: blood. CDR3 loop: CSASTENTEAFF. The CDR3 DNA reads TGCAGTGCTAGTACGGAGAACACTGAAGCTTTCTTT.